The present T cell receptor beta chain was sequenced within a study of blood T cell repertoires in COVID-19. Study-wide background: Acute and convalescent COVID-19 specimens originated in the United States, Italy and Spain. Nucleic acid was either cDNA or gDNA, and it came from T cells, B-cell-depleted T cells, or PBMCs.

This clone was observed once. The CDR3 spans 14 residues. Germline lookup yields CDR1 LNHDA and CDR2 SQIVND (reference sequence). V was trimmed by 5 bases and J by 5 bases, leaving 15 bases between them. Original processing methods: For nucleated cells, counts were estimated from reference gene primer amplification. This table comes from immunoSEQ multiplex PCR, and its TCRdb copy is limited to in-frame clones, with some not included. That table furnishes V, J and clone size, whereas the DNA furnished D and trimming. Among about 260,000 clones listed, about 88% were seen once. Sequencing was carried out using peripheral blood. The rearrangement joins TRBV19 to TRBJ2-5, with D maybe TRBD2 (5 bases). The TCR was taken from a man aged 18-30 years with active or convalescent COVID-19. The CDR3 DNA follows: TGTGCCAGTAGTGAGAGGGCTGCGCGGGAGACCCAGTACTTC. It yields the protein CASSERAARETQYF.